Below are 7 T cell receptor beta chains sequenced from a single sample in a study of tumor-infiltrating lymphocytes in primary liver carcinoma. Starting from about 0.5 ug of total RNA, TCR beta cDNA was produced with a primer in the constant region. What produced the TCR beta libraries was three nested multiplex PCR rounds using slightly modified ARM-PCR. The two initial PCR rounds, roughly 9 cycles each, used TRBV1-TRBV30 forward and C-beta reverse primers. TCRdb reprocessed the multiplex PCR reads via MiXCR and lists one record per CDR3 protein. Of roughly 100,000 distinct CDR3 sequences in the sample, approximately 78% were seen once. Starting material for RNA and DNA co-extraction consisted of roughly 19-34 mg of unsorted bulk tissue. The sequenced sample was liver tumor tissue from sampling region 3. The subset was: tumor region T3, left-lateral pole. The receptors shown here come from a middle-aged man with primary liver carcinoma and hepatitis B virus infection.

This clonotype was recorded only once. This rearrangement joins TRBV29-1 to TRBJ2-1; D unresolved. CDR1 and CDR2 (germline): SQVTM, ANQGSEA. The CDR3 runs to 14 residues. V lost 4 bases to trimming and J lost 7 bases, with 17 bases between them. Here the CDR3 reads CSVAVASAYNEQFF. As DNA, the CDR3 is TGCAGCGTTGCCGTAGCTAGTGCTTATAATGAGCAGTTCTTC.

Concerning this clonotype: A clone one base away is much larger, so this may be a read error. This chain joins TRBV5-1 and TRBJ1-1, with TRBD1 matching over 7 bases. Per the germline V gene, CDR1 is SGHRS and CDR2 is YFSETQ. This CDR3 region has 14 residues. CDR3 region: CASSVGTANTVAFF. CDR3 DNA: TGCGCCAGCAGCGTTGGGACAGCGAACACTGTAGCTTTCTTT.

A note on this clonotype: Given a much more abundant clone one base away, this may be a read error. Lacking the conserved final phenylalanine or tryptophan, this CDR3 likely reflects a read error. J is TRBJ1-5 and V is TRBV28, with D tentatively TRBD1 (5 bases). This CDR3 has 17 residues. Germline V gene lookup returns CDR1 MDHEN and CDR2 SYDVKM. Deletions cut 7 bases from V and 6 bases from J, with 25 bases between. The CDR3 DNA is TGTGCCAGCACCACCGGGGCCGGGGCGCAGCACGGTCAGCCCCAGCATTGT. Translated, it gives CASTTGAGAQHGQPQHC.

A note on this clonotype: This may be a read error: a much more frequent sequence differs by one nucleotide. V and J are TRBV29-1 and TRBJ1-1; D remains ambiguous. V was cut by 8 bases and J by 1 base, with 20 bases left in between. CDR1 is SQVTM and CDR2 is ANQGSEA in the germline V gene. This CDR3 has 15 amino acids. The CDR3 region is CSFGPGWATNTEAFF. CDR3 in DNA: TGCAGCTTTGGACCCGGGTGGGCCACGAACACTGAAGCTTTCTTT.

This clonotype has a single count. Sequence at one end of the junction differs from germline and may be a read error. J is TRBJ2-5 and V is TRBV11-2, with D possibly matching TRBD2 (6 bases). This CDR3 has 17 amino acids. Per the germline V gene, CDR1 is SGHAT and CDR2 is FQNNGV. CDR3 residues: CASSLYPGVAPQETQYF. The DNA of the CDR3 is TGTGCCAGCAGTTTATACCCGGGGGTAGCGCCACAAGAGACACAGTACTTC.

The chain employs TRBV24-1 and TRBJ2-3; possible D gene TRBD2, 5 bases. Trimming stripped 5 bases from V and 2 bases from J, with 16 bases between. Germline-derived CDR1 and CDR2 are KGHDR and SFDVKD. CDR3 length equals 16 residues. The CDR3 region is CATSGMGTTITDTQYF. CDR3 bases: TGTGCCACCAGTGGGATGGGAACGACTATCACAGATACGCAGTATTTT.

As for this clonotype: Germline and junction disagree at one end, which may indicate a read error. CDR3 nucleotides: TGCGCCAGCAGCCAATCTGGGGGCAGGACTCCGAACACCGGGGAACTGTTTTTT. This codes for CASSQSGGRTPNTGELFF. This sequence joins TRBV4-3 and TRBJ2-2; tentative D call: TRBD1 (6 bases). The CDR3 length is 18 residues. In germline, CDR1 is LGHNA, CDR2 YSLEER.